The rows below give T cell receptor beta chains drawn from one sample of a study of blood T cell repertoires in COVID-19. Data came from immunoSEQ multiplex PCR; TCRdb stores just in-frame clones and leaves some out. The sample includes about 30,000 clones, approximately 86% of them seen just once. The sample comprised peripheral blood. The origin of the receptors is a human donor in a cohort sampled during active COVID-19. Each CDR3 is given with its conserved first and last residue. The D gene is left open where the match is weak. Some rows mark clone size as missing; the rest say once, few, many or name a class of expanded clone.

cdr3_aa,cdr3_nt,d_call,cdr3_length,j_call,v_call,clone_size
CASTYRMGLNTEAFF,TGTGCCAGCACCTACAGGATGGGCCTGAACACTGAAGCTTTCTTT,-,15,TRBJ1-1,TRBV5-4,-
CASSVGLGQGGNTIYF,TGTGCCAGCAGCGTAGGGCTGGGACAGGGGGGGAACACCATATATTTT,TRBD1,16,TRBJ1-3,TRBV9,-
CASGRQYTEAFF,TGTGCTAGTGGAAGACAGTACACTGAAGCTTTCTTT,-,12,TRBJ1-1,TRBV12-5,few
CASSRDTGGRTYEQYF,TGTGCCAGTAGTAGAGATACAGGGGGCAGGACCTACGAGCAGTACTTC,TRBD1,16,TRBJ2-7,TRBV19,-
CASSQGQTRTNEKLFF,TGCGCCAGCAGCCAGGGACAGACGAGAACTAATGAAAAACTGTTTTTT,TRBD1,16,TRBJ1-4,TRBV4-1,-
CASSQGTAGVDTQYF,TGTGCCAGCAGCCAAGGGACAGCGGGGGTGGATACGCAGTATTTT,TRBD2,15,TRBJ2-3,TRBV3-1/TRBV3-2,-
CASSLNRGPLNYGYTF,TGTGCCAGCAGCTTAAACAGGGGTCCTCTTAACTATGGCTACACCTTC,TRBD1,16,TRBJ1-2,TRBV7-9,-
CASSWYGGARDTQYF,TGTGCCAGCAGCTGGTATGGGGGGGCCCGCGATACGCAGTATTTT,-,15,TRBJ2-3,TRBV7-9,-
CASSEGFLGGPQHF,TGTGCCAGCAGTGAGGGGTTCTTAGGGGGGCCCCAGCATTTT,-,14,TRBJ1-5,TRBV2,-
CASSQDSQVGRPQHF,TGTGCCAGCAGCCAAGATTCACAGGTCGGTCGGCCCCAGCATTTT,-,15,TRBJ1-5,TRBV3-1/TRBV3-2,-
CASSLETVYSNQPQHF,TGTGCCAGCAGCTTGGAGACAGTTTATAGCAATCAGCCCCAGCATTTT,-,16,TRBJ1-5,TRBV5-6,-